Below are 26 T cell receptor beta chains sequenced from a single sample in a study of T cell responses to AZD1222 COVID-19 vaccine. The repertoire was sequenced with immunoSEQ multiplex PCR; TCRdb's copy has only in-frame clones and lacks some. The repertoire holds 95,000 to 150,000 clones, roughly 90% seen once, with around 4.5% in the top ten. The input for sequencing was peripheral blood, taken on day 0 of AZD1222 vaccination. The receptors were gathered from an adult in good health.

V and J are TRBV19 and TRBJ1-1; 10 nucleotides match TRBD1. With 4 bases clipped from V and 3 bases from J, the junction kept 11 bases outside the gene matches. CDR1 and CDR2 (germline): LNHDA, SQIVND (reference sequence). The CDR3 spans 17 residues. The CDR3 spells CASSNPGTGDWDTEAFF. CDR3 in DNA: TGTGCCAGTAGTAACCCCGGGACAGGGGATTGGGACACTGAAGCTTTCTTT.

The chain is built from TRBV11-2 and TRBJ2-1, with 8 nucleotides matching TRBD1. V gave up 5 bases and J gave up 5 bases; unmatched junction bases: 5. The CDR3 spans 14 residues. The germline V gene has CDR1 SGHAT and CDR2 FQNNGV. DNA for the CDR3: TGTGCCAGCAGCCCGACAGGGGACCACAATGAGCAGTTCTTC. Its translation: CASSPTGDHNEQFF.

This chain joins TRBV7-2 and TRBJ2-7; TRBD2 aligns across 12 bases. V was pared by 5 bases and J by 7 bases, with 12 bases of the junction left unmatched. The germline CDR1 and CDR2 sequences are SGHTA and FQGNSA. The CDR3 sequence is 16 residues long. CDR3 bases: TGTGCCAGCAGCGTATACTCTAGCGGGGGGGCTAATGAGCAGTACTTC. Its protein is CASSVYSSGGANEQYF.

V is TRBV5-6 and J is TRBJ1-1, with D maybe TRBD1 (5 bases). V was cut by 0 bases and J by 4 bases, with 10 bases left in between. The CDR3 runs to 14 residues. The V gene's germline CDR1 is SGHDT and CDR2 YYEEEE. CDR3 protein: CASSLAGAATEAFF. The CDR3 DNA follows: TGTGCCAGCAGCTTGGCCGGGGCGGCCACTGAAGCTTTCTTT.

The rearrangement links TRBV2 to TRBJ2-5; D ambiguous. The germline CDR1 and CDR2 sequences are SNHLY and FYNNEI. Trimming shortened V by 5 bases and J by 5 bases, and 9 bases separated the two germline ends. The CDR3 is made up of 12 amino acids. CDR3: CASSYQWETQYF. CDR3 sequence (DNA): TGTGCCAGCAGTTATCAATGGGAGACCCAGTACTTC. The entire variable domain, with the rest obtained from reference TRBV2 and TRBJ2-5, is as follows: EPEVTQTPSHQVTQMGQEVILRCVPISNHLYFYWYRQILGQKVEFLVSFYNNEISEKSEIFDDQFSVERPDGSNFTLKIRSTKLEDSAMYFCASSYQWETQYFGPGTRLLVL.

Points on this clone: An end of the junction does not agree with germline; a read error may underlie this. Other DNA sequences in the sample encode the same CDR3. V usage is TRBV2 and J usage is TRBJ2-7; 11 bases agree with TRBD2. This CDR3 is built from 15 residues. Germline values: CDR1 SNHLY, CDR2 FYNNEI. CDR3 sequence reads: CASSEGTSGPYEQYF. The CDR3 DNA follows: TGTGCCAGCAGCGAAGGGACTAGCGGCCCCTACGAGCAGTACTTC.

V gene TRBV15 combines with J gene TRBJ1-5; weak D call: TRBD1 (5 bases). The length of the CDR3 is 14 residues. V was clipped by 0 bases and J by 8 bases, with 11 bases between them. Per the germline V gene, CDR1 is LNHNV and CDR2 is YYDKDF (reference sequence). The CDR3 is CATSRDWGPEPQHF. CDR3 nucleotides: TGTGCCACCAGCAGAGATTGGGGCCCTGAGCCCCAGCATTTT.

CDR3 DNA: TGTGCCAGCGGGGTGAGAGGGGCAGCCGGGGAGCTGTTTTTT. This codes for CASGVRGAAGELFF. The genes are TRBV2 and TRBJ2-2; D possibly matches TRBD1 or TRBD2 (5 bases each). Germline loops: CDR1 SNHLY, CDR2 FYNNEI. V shed 8 bases and J shed 6 bases, with 16 bases lying between them. The CDR3 runs to 14 residues.

This clone has a single count. The chain carries TRBV5-4 and TRBJ1-2, with D maybe TRBD1 (5 bases). Per the germline V gene, CDR1 is SGHNT and CDR2 is YYREEE (reference sequence). The CDR3 is 15 residues long. The V end lost 3 bases, the J end lost 6 bases, and 18 bases lay between the germline ends. The CDR3 coding sequence is TGTGCCAGCAGCTATCTCGGAGGGGTTGAGGATGGCTACACCTTC. As protein: CASSYLGGVEDGYTF.

The chain couples TRBV11-2 to TRBJ1-3, with D unresolved. CDR1 and CDR2 (germline): SGHAT, FQNNGV. Trimming shortened V by 2 bases and J by 4 bases, and 3 bases separated the two germline ends. This CDR3 has 12 amino acids. The CDR3 sequence is CASSLQGNTIYF. DNA for the CDR3: TGTGCCAGCAGCTTACAGGGAAACACCATATATTTT.

The V call is TRBV4-2, the J call TRBJ1-4; D is undetermined. V was shortened by 1 base and J by 5 bases, with 11 bases between the two germline ends. Looked up from germline, CDR1 is LGHNA and CDR2 is YNFKEQ. The CDR3 length is 15 residues. As DNA, the CDR3 is TGTGCCAGCAGCCAAGGGGGTATCGGGAATGAAAAACTGTTTTTT. Translated, it gives CASSQGGIGNEKLFF.

This clone was seen just once. The rearrangement joins TRBV5-1 to TRBJ2-4; 8 bases fit TRBD2. CDR3 length: 14 amino acids. Germline trimming cut 0 bases from V and 8 bases from J; bases unmatched to any gene: 4. Germline loops: CDR1 SGHRS, CDR2 YFSETQ. CDR3: CASSLAGGQDIQYF. The CDR3 DNA sequence: TGCGCCAGCAGCTTGGCGGGAGGGCAAGACATTCAGTACTTC. The complete variable domain, with remaining parts taken from reference TRBV5-1 and TRBJ2-4, reads KAGVTQTPRYLIKTRGQQVTLSCSPISGHRSVSWYQQTPGQGLQFLFEYFSETQRNKGNFPGRFSGRQFSNSRSEMNVSTLELGDSALYLCASSLAGGQDIQYFGAGTRLSVL.

The chain links TRBV12-3 or TRBV12-4 to TRBJ2-5; either TRBD1 or TRBD2 may supply D (6 bases each). The V end lost 7 bases, the J end lost 4 bases, and 13 bases lay between the germline ends. This CDR3 has 13 residues. The CDR3 region is CASNRGPSETQYF. CDR3 bases: TGTGCCAGCAATCGGGGGCCTTCAGAGACCCAGTACTTC.

The V call is TRBV18, the J call TRBJ1-6; 7 bases line up with TRBD1. Germline lookup yields CDR1 KGHSH and CDR2 LQKENI. V dropped 3 bases and J dropped 6; count of bases not matched to a gene: 5. The CDR3 loop spans 15 amino acids. The CDR3 DNA reads TGTGCCAGCTCACCTGCGGCAGGGGGTAATTCACCCCTCCACTTT. Its protein is CASSPAAGGNSPLHF.

Only one count was recorded for this clone. The gene calls are TRBV3-1 (or the pseudogene TRBV3-2) and TRBJ1-2, with 7 positions matching TRBD1. V gave up 1 base and J gave up 2 bases; unmatched junction bases: 10. The germline gives CDR1 LGHDT, CDR2 YNNKEL (reference sequence). The CDR3 is 17 amino acids. CDR3 coding DNA: TGTGCCAGCAGCCAAGCCCGGGACAGCCCGGAGAACTATGGCTACACCTTC. This gives the protein CASSQARDSPENYGYTF.

This clone was observed a single time. The chain links TRBV4-1 to TRBJ2-3, with TRBD2 matching 10 bases. The CDR3 length is 16 residues. Trimming removed 0 bases from V and 4 bases from J; junction bases left unmatched: 4. The germline V gene encodes CDR1 MGHRA and CDR2 YSYEKL. DNA of the CDR3: TGCGCCAGCAGCCAAGAGGAGCGGGGGGGCGCAGATACGCAGTATTTT. Its protein product is CASSQEERGGADTQYF.

The chain couples TRBV5-1 to TRBJ2-2; D remains ambiguous. V lost 4 bases to trimming and J lost 6 bases, with 4 bases between them. The CDR3 length is 11 residues. The germline CDR1 and CDR2 sequences are SGHRS and YFSETQ. The CDR3 bases are TGCGCCAGCAGCATATCCGGGGAGCTGTTTTTT. Its translation: CASSISGELFF. The full variable domain, completed using reference TRBV5-1 and TRBJ2-2, is KAGVTQTPRYLIKTRGQQVTLSCSPISGHRSVSWYQQTPGQGLQFLFEYFSETQRNKGNFPGRFSGRQFSNSRSEMNVSTLELGDSALYLCASSISGELFFGEGSRLTVL.

The chain carries TRBV2 and TRBJ2-7; 7 nucleotides align to TRBD1. Losses at the gene ends were 6 bases for V and 0 bases for J; bases not matched to a gene: 8. From germline, CDR1 is SNHLY and CDR2 FYNNEI. The CDR3 extends over 15 amino acids. The CDR3 DNA sequence: TGTGCCAGCAGGACAGGGTTAGCGTCCTCCTACGAGCAGTACTTC. Translated, it gives CASRTGLASSYEQYF.

The V gene is TRBV7-2, the J gene TRBJ1-5, with a weak D call TRBD1 (6 bases). CDR3 length equals 15 residues. Germline-derived CDR1 and CDR2 are SGHTA and FQGNSA. V lost 5 bases and J 3 bases, leaving 14 bases between the germline ends. The CDR3 loop reads CASSPQGRVNQPQHF. CDR3 DNA: TGTGCCAGCAGCCCCCAGGGGAGGGTCAATCAGCCCCAGCATTTT.

The V gene is TRBV19, the J gene TRBJ1-2, with D perhaps TRBD1 (6 bases). Trimming pared 6 bases from V and 5 bases from J, leaving 10 bases between. The CDR3 loop spans 12 amino acids. CDR1 and CDR2 (germline): LNHDA, SQIVND (reference sequence). The CDR3 DNA sequence: TGTGCCAGTAGCCCCACAGGGTATGGCTACACCTTC. Its translation: CASSPTGYGYTF. The full variable domain, in which reference TRBV19 and TRBJ1-2 provide the parts outside the CDR3, is DGGITQSPKYLFRKEGQNVTLSCEQNLNHDAMYWYRQDPGQGLRLIYYSQIVNDFQKGDIAEGYSVSREKKESFPLTVTSAQKNPTAFYLCASSPTGYGYTFGSGTRLTVV.

The chain joins TRBV5-1 to TRBJ1-5; D call uncertain. CDR1 SGHRS and CDR2 YFSETQ come from the germline V gene. The CDR3 consists of 13 residues. Trimming shortened V by 2 bases and J by 1 base, and 4 bases separated the two germline ends. This CDR3 reads CASSFESNQPQHF. As DNA, the CDR3 is TGCGCCAGCAGCTTTGAGAGCAATCAGCCCCAGCATTTT.

The chain joins TRBV29-1 to TRBJ2-4; D may correspond to TRBD1 or TRBD2 (5 bases each). Deletions cut 3 bases from V and 0 bases from J, with 15 bases between. The CDR3 is 16 amino acids. The germline V gene encodes CDR1 SQVTM and CDR2 ANQGSEA. CDR3 region: CSVEQGWGKAKNIQYF. Here the CDR3 DNA reads TGCAGCGTTGAGCAGGGCTGGGGGAAAGCCAAAAACATTCAGTACTTC.

The rearrangement links TRBV7-9 to TRBJ2-1, with D tentatively TRBD2 (6 bases). CDR3 length: 16 residues. V was trimmed by 1 base and J by 4 bases, leaving 14 bases between them. Per germline, CDR1 SEHNR and CDR2 FQNEAQ (reference sequence). CDR3 nucleotide sequence: TGTGCCAGCAGCTTAGTGGGACGGGGGAGGTACAATGAGCAGTTCTTC. Protein product: CASSLVGRGRYNEQFF.

This clone has just one count. This chain links TRBV6-5 with TRBJ2-3; D uncertain. The ends were cut back, 6 bases at V and 11 bases at J, with 9 bases in the middle. Per germline, CDR1 MNHEY and CDR2 SVGAGI. CDR3 size: 10 residues. This CDR3 is CASSRTWQYF. The CDR3 DNA reads as TGTGCCAGCAGCCGTACCTGGCAGTATTTT.

As DNA, the CDR3 is TGTGCCAGCAGTTACGCGACTAGCGGGTATTACGAGCAGTACTTC. This encodes CASSYATSGYYEQYF. This rearrangement joins TRBV6-6 to TRBJ2-7; 10 bases are shared with TRBD2. The V gene end was trimmed by 2 bases and the J gene end by 4 bases; junction bases not matched to a gene: 5. Germline V gene data show CDR1 as MNHNY and CDR2 as SVGAGI (reference sequence). CDR3 length equals 15 residues.

The chain uses TRBV19 and TRBJ1-2, with 9 bases that match TRBD1. Germline V gene lookup returns CDR1 LNHDA and CDR2 SQIVND (reference sequence). The CDR3 has 15 amino acids. Losses at the gene ends were 4 bases for V and 8 bases for J; bases not matched to a gene: 11. The CDR3 DNA reads TGTGCCAGTAGTACTGGGACAGGGAGTCTCGGCGGCTACACCTTC. Translation: CASSTGTGSLGGYTF.